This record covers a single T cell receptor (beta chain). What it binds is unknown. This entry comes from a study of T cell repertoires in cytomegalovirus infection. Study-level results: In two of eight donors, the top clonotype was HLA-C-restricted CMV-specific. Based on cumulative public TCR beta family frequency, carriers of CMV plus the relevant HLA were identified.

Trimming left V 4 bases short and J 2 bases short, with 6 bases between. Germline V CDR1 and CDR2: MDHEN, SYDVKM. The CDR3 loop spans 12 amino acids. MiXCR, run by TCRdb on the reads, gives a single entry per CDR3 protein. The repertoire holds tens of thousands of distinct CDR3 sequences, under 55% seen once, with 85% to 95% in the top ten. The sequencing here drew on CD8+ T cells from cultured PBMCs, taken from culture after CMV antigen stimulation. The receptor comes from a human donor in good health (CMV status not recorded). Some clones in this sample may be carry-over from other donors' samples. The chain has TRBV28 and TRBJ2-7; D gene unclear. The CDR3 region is CASSSNTYEQYF. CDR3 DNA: TGTGCCAGCAGTTCGAATACCTACGAGCAGTACTTC.